These 29 T cell receptor beta chains originate from one sample sequenced in a study of T cells in Graves' hyperthyroidism and ophthalmopathy. The CDR3 regions of TCR beta were amplified from RNA transcripts. The HTBI primer set was used in a first-round RT-PCR of the TCR CDR3. TCRdb passed the multiplex PCR reads through MiXCR, listing each CDR3 protein once. The data contain about 700,000 distinct CDR3 sequences, 12% to 15% of them singletons. The source material was blood. The receptors originated from a woman aged 18 to 35 with Graves' hyperthyroidism.

This clonotype was picked up a small number of times. The CDR3 sequence: CASSQGGRYNEQFF. CDR3 nucleotide sequence: TGTGCCAGCAGCCAAGGTGGACGGTACAATGAGCAGTTCTTC. This rearrangement joins TRBV14 to TRBJ2-1; D not certain. Germline values: CDR1 SGHDN, CDR2 FVKESK. CDR3 size: 14 residues. Trimming shortened V by 1 base and J by 4 bases, and 8 bases separated the two germline ends.

This clonotype was counted ten times or more. This chain links TRBV6-1 with TRBJ2-7; 9 bases line up with TRBD2. This CDR3 contains 15 residues. In germline, CDR1 is MNHNS, CDR2 SASEGT. With 5 bases clipped from V and 3 bases from J, the junction kept 8 bases outside the gene matches. CDR3 sequence reads: CASSIAPTSGYEQYF. DNA of the CDR3: TGTGCCAGCAGTATCGCACCGACTAGCGGCTACGAGCAGTACTTC.

This clonotype was observed at least ten times. This chain uses TRBV13 with TRBJ1-1; 9 positions match TRBD1. Germline loops: CDR1 PRHDT, CDR2 FYEKMQ (reference sequence). The CDR3 sequence is 15 residues long. J gave up 3 bases and V 5 bases, and 7 bases lay outside the gene matches. CDR3 DNA sequence: TGTGCCAGCAGCCTACAGGGGGCGTCGTACACTGAAGCTTTCTTT. This gives the protein CASSLQGASYTEAFF.

This clonotype has ten or more counts. The chain couples TRBV7-3 to TRBJ2-2; no reliable D call. The germline V gene encodes CDR1 SGHTA and CDR2 FQGTGA. The CDR3 totals 14 residues. Trimming took off 2 bases at V and 6 bases at J, with 10 bases between the two ends. In DNA form, the CDR3 reads TGTGCCAGCAGCTTACAAGGCCCCGCCGGGGAGCTGTTTTTT. This translates into CASSLQGPAGELFF.

This clonotype came up a few times. The J gene is TRBJ2-1, the V gene TRBV29-1; a possible D gene is TRBD2 (5 bases). This CDR3 is built from 14 residues. V lost 5 bases to trimming and J lost 5 bases, with 16 bases between them. Germline CDR1 reads SQVTM; CDR2 reads ANQGSEA. CDR3 in amino acids: CSVPPRGLNNEQFF. The CDR3 nucleotides read TGCAGCGTTCCTCCTCGGGGTCTCAACAATGAGCAGTTCTTC.

This clonotype was counted at least ten times. This rearrangement joins TRBV11-2 to TRBJ2-3, with D uncertain. Germline-derived CDR1 and CDR2 are SGHAT and FQNNGV. The CDR3 has 15 residues. V was shortened by 4 bases and J by 1 base, with 12 bases between the two germline ends. This CDR3 is CASSWGSWRTDTQYF. In DNA, the CDR3 is TGTGCCAGCAGCTGGGGTTCCTGGCGCACAGATACGCAGTATTTT.

This clonotype was seen many times. The chain is built from TRBV5-1 and TRBJ2-7; TRBD2 agrees at 9 bases. Germline values: CDR1 SGHRS, CDR2 YFSETQ. V trimming: 0 bases; J trimming: 7 bases; junction bases outside the gene matches: 5. CDR3 size: 14 residues. In nucleotides, the CDR3 is TGCGCCAGCAGCTTGGTAGGACTAGCGAATGAGCAGTACTTC. This encodes CASSLVGLANEQYF.

This clonotype has a count of ten or more. The rearrangement uses TRBV12-3 or TRBV12-4 and TRBJ2-3; 13 bases are a match to TRBD2. This CDR3 contains 16 residues. The V segment lost 4 bases and the J segment 5 bases; nucleotides outside the gene matches: 6. CDR3 nucleotides: TGTGCCAGCAGTTCCGGACTAGCGGGAGTTGTAGATACGCAGTATTTT. It is translated as CASSSGLAGVVDTQYF.

This clonotype has just a few counts. The rearrangement joins TRBV6-2 or TRBV6-3 to TRBJ2-2; D not certain. This CDR3 spans 14 amino acids. From germline, CDR1 is MNHEY and CDR2 SVGEGT. V was trimmed by 10 bases and J by 5 bases, leaving 17 bases between them. The CDR3 loop is CATRAAQQTGELFF. The CDR3 DNA follows: TGTGCCACCCGTGCGGCACAACAGACCGGGGAGCTGTTTTTT.

This clonotype was seen many times. The V gene is TRBV7-2, the J gene TRBJ2-1; 9 bases fit TRBD2. This CDR3 contains 17 residues. Trimming took 1 base from V and 7 from J; bases not matched to a gene: 11. Germline-derived CDR1 and CDR2 are SGHTA and FQGNSA. As DNA, the CDR3 is TGTGCCAGCAGCTTAGGTGGGATAGCGGGAGTCCTGAATGAGCAGTTCTTC. Translating it yields CASSLGGIAGVLNEQFF. Based on the CDR3 plus reference TRBV7-2 and TRBJ2-1, the full variable domain is GAGVSQSPSNKVTEKGKDVELRCDPISGHTALYWYRQSLGQGLEFLIYFQGNSAPDKSGLPSDRFSAERTGGSVSTLTIQRTQQEDSAVYLCASSLGGIAGVLNEQFFGPGTRLTVL.

This clonotype has ten or more counts. The chain joins TRBV6-2 or TRBV6-3 to TRBJ2-3; 12 nucleotides line up with TRBD2. The CDR3 contains 18 residues. Losses at the gene ends were 5 bases for V and 0 bases for J; bases not matched to a gene: 9. The germline CDR1 and CDR2 sequences are MNHEY and SVGEGT. For the CDR3, the DNA is TGTGCCAGCAGTCGAAGACTAGCGGGAGAACCTAGCACAGATACGCAGTATTTT. It codes for CASSRRLAGEPSTDTQYF.

As concerns this clonotype: This could be a read error, since a much larger clone is one nucleotide away. Since the CDR3 does not end with the conserved phenylalanine or tryptophan, this likely comes from a read error. The chain employs TRBV7-8 and TRBJ2-1; 7 bases agree with TRBD1. This CDR3 comprises 15 residues. The germline V gene has CDR1 SGHVS and CDR2 FQNEAQ. Trimming removed 5 bases from V and 0 bases from J; junction bases left unmatched: 4. The CDR3 is CASSARDSSYNEQFV. The CDR3 nucleotides are TGTGCCAGCAGCGCCCGGGACAGCTCCTACAATGAGCAGTTCGTC.

This clonotype has ten or more counts. This chain joins TRBV7-8 and TRBJ2-7; 8 nucleotides line up with TRBD1. CDR3 length: 17 residues. Germline V gene sequence: CDR1 SGHVS, CDR2 FQNEAQ. J lost 6 bases, V lost 1 base, and 14 bases had no gene match. CDR3 protein: CASSLELRDRLRGEQYF. Written as DNA, the CDR3 is TGTGCCAGCAGCTTAGAGTTGCGGGACAGGTTAAGAGGCGAGCAGTACTTC.

V gene TRBV6-5 combines with J gene TRBJ2-7; TRBD2 might be the D (6 bases). V lost 0 bases to trimming and J lost 1 base, with 13 bases between them. The CDR3 has 16 amino acids. Germline loops: CDR1 MNHEY, CDR2 SVGAGI. The CDR3 nucleotides are TGTGCCAGCAGTTACTCCCCGGGGGACGGGTCCTACGAGCAGTACTTC. This encodes CASSYSPGDGSYEQYF.

CDR3 DNA sequence: TGCAGCGTTGAAGCGGGGGGCGTTGGGGGAGGCTACAATGAGCAGTTCTTC. Its translation is CSVEAGGVGGGYNEQFF. The chain has TRBV29-1 and TRBJ2-1, with D possibly matching TRBD2 (7 bases). The CDR3 sequence is 17 residues long. Trimming cost V 1 base and J 3 bases, with 19 bases left between them. CDR1 is SQVTM, CDR2 ANQGSEA, per germline.

This clonotype appeared a few times. The rearrangement links TRBV5-1 to TRBJ2-5; TRBD1 is a possible D gene (6 bases). Trimming took off 1 base at V and 5 bases at J, with 18 bases between the two ends. The CDR3 spans 16 residues. Germline lookup yields CDR1 SGHRS and CDR2 YFSETQ. CDR3 bases: TGCGCCAGCAGCTTGTTCTTACAGGGTAGTGGGGAGACCCAGTACTTC. This gives the protein CASSLFLQGSGETQYF.

CDR3 in amino acids: CASSLLDSRNQPQHF. In nucleotides, the CDR3 is TGTGCCAGCAGTTTACTGGACAGCCGGAATCAGCCCCAGCATTTT. The genes are TRBV28 and TRBJ1-5; D perhaps matches TRBD1 (6 bases). CDR1 is MDHEN and CDR2 is SYDVKM in the germline V gene. This CDR3 is built from 15 residues. V gave up 2 bases and J gave up 4 bases, with 12 bases separating them.

In its sample, this clonotype was seen a few times. This chain connects TRBV7-9 to TRBJ2-4, with TRBD2 matching over 10 bases. The germline gives CDR1 SEHNR, CDR2 FQNEAQ (reference sequence). V gave up 5 bases and J gave up 4 bases; unmatched junction bases: 8. The CDR3 is 16 residues long. CDR3 nucleotide sequence: TGTGCCAGCAGCCAAGAGGGACTAGCGACTAAAAACATTCAGTACTTC. Translated, it gives CASSQEGLATKNIQYF. Full variable domain (missing parts from reference TRBV7-9 and TRBJ2-4): DTGVSQNPRHKITKRGQNVTFRCDPISEHNRLYWYRQTLGQGPEFLTYFQNEAQLEKSRLLSDRFSAERPKGSFSTLEIQRTEQGDSAMYLCASSQEGLATKNIQYFGAGTRLSVL.

In this sample, this clonotype turned up many times. The chain's CDR3 is CASSGGQGNYGYTF. The CDR3 nucleotides read TGTGCCAGCAGCGGAGGACAGGGGAACTATGGCTACACCTTC. The chain couples TRBV9 to TRBJ1-2; TRBD1 agrees at 9 bases. The CDR3 is 14 residues long. Germline-derived CDR1 and CDR2 are SGDLS and YYNGEE. The V segment lost 3 bases and the J segment 2 bases; nucleotides outside the gene matches: 2.

This clonotype has ten or more counts. The chain recombines TRBV13 with TRBJ2-3, with D unresolved. The CDR3 length is 16 residues. Germline V gene data show CDR1 as PRHDT and CDR2 as FYEKMQ (reference sequence). Trimming pared 5 bases from V and 1 base from J, leaving 16 bases between. The CDR3 coding sequence is TGTGCCAGCAGCCCCCCGGAGAGGCGAGGCACAGATACGCAGTATTTT. Amino acid sequence: CASSPPERRGTDTQYF.

This clonotype was seen ten or more times. The gene calls are TRBV27 and TRBJ2-5, with D tentatively TRBD1 (5 bases). This CDR3 spans 19 amino acids. V lost 5 bases, J lost 2 bases, and 27 bases lay in between. CDR1 and CDR2 (germline): MNHEY, SMNVEV (reference sequence). The CDR3 coding sequence is TGTGCCAGCAGTCCCTTAGACGGACCACAGGATGGCTGGCAAGAGACCCAGTACTTC. The encoded protein is CASSPLDGPQDGWQETQYF.

This clonotype was detected only a few times. This chain uses TRBV11-2 with TRBJ2-3; 8 bases match TRBD2. Per the germline V gene, CDR1 is SGHAT and CDR2 is FQNNGV. This CDR3 has 17 residues. After removal of 1 base from V and 1 base from J, the junction contained 7 bases not matched to a gene. The CDR3 DNA reads as TGTGCCAGCAGCTTAGCCATGGGACTAGACGGCACAGATACGCAGTATTTT. It specifies CASSLAMGLDGTDTQYF.

This chain links TRBV2 with TRBJ2-5; D is possibly TRBD2 (5 bases). V was pared by 6 bases and J by 5 bases, with 16 bases between. The CDR3 consists of 14 residues. Per the germline V gene, CDR1 is SNHLY and CDR2 is FYNNEI. The CDR3 region is CASREGLARETQYF. CDR3 nucleotide sequence: TGTGCCAGCAGAGAGGGCTTAGCGAGGGAGACCCAGTACTTC.

The CDR3 loop is CASSQTGRVSGFNYGYTF. In DNA form, the CDR3 reads TGTGCCAGCAGCCAGACAGGGAGAGTGTCGGGTTTTAACTATGGCTACACCTTC. V usage is TRBV14 and J usage is TRBJ1-2; 7 bases are a match to TRBD1. Germline trimming cut 3 bases from V and 1 base from J; bases unmatched to any gene: 14. Germline CDR1 SGHDN, CDR2 FVKESK. The CDR3 has 18 residues.

This clonotype showed up just a few times. The V gene is TRBV6-5, the J gene TRBJ2-5, with 7 nucleotides matching TRBD1. CDR1 is MNHEY and CDR2 is SVGAGI in the germline V gene. J gave up 7 bases and V 7 bases, and 9 bases lay outside the gene matches. This CDR3 is built from 13 residues. CDR3 sequence: CASNRQGRGTQYF. Written as DNA, the CDR3 is TGTGCCAGCAACCGACAGGGCCGGGGGACCCAGTACTTC.

The sample holds many counts of this clonotype. The rearrangement links TRBV18 to TRBJ2-3; possible D gene TRBD2, 6 bases. The germline V gene has CDR1 KGHSH and CDR2 LQKENI. V was clipped by 3 bases and J by 3 bases, with 10 bases between them. CDR3 size: 14 residues. CDR3 in amino acids: CASSPAGRTDTQYF. The CDR3 coding sequence is TGTGCCAGCTCACCCGCGGGACGAACAGATACGCAGTATTTT. Supplemented by reference TRBV18 and TRBJ2-3, the full variable domain reads NAGVMQNPRHLVRRRGQEARLRCSPMKGHSHVYWYRQLPEEGLKFMVYLQKENIIDESGMPKERFSAEFPKEGPSILRIQQVVRGDSAAYFCASSPAGRTDTQYFGPGTRLTVL.

This clonotype was picked up a small number of times. The CDR3 DNA follows: TGCAGCGTTGACTTACAGGGTGGTGCCGGGGAGCTGTTTTTT. The encoded protein is CSVDLQGGAGELFF. The V gene is TRBV29-1, the J gene TRBJ2-2; D possibly corresponds to TRBD1 (6 bases). This CDR3 contains 14 residues. Germline V lookup: CDR1 SQVTM, CDR2 ANQGSEA. Between the trimmed V and J ends, which lost 3 bases and 6 bases, there was a span of 14 bases.

There are a few counts of this clonotype. A much larger clone lies a single base off, so this may be a read error. The chain has TRBV12-3 or TRBV12-4 and TRBJ2-3, with TRBD2 matching over 10 bases. The CDR3 sequence is 14 residues long. V lost 6 bases and J lost 4; bases outside the gene matches: 4. The CDR3 region has the DNA TGTGCCAGCAGACTAGCGGGAAGGGCAGATACGCAGTATTTT. Protein product: CASRLAGRADTQYF.

In this sample, this clonotype turned up a few times. The chain employs TRBV6-1 and TRBJ1-4, with D uncertain. Looked up from germline, CDR1 is MNHNS and CDR2 is SASEGT. The CDR3 has 14 residues. V lost 7 bases and J lost 0, with 9 bases in between. This CDR3 reads CASTPGTTNEKLFF. CDR3 sequence (DNA): TGTGCCAGCACTCCCGGGACAACTAATGAAAAACTGTTTTTT.